Listed below are T cell receptor beta chains from one sample, sequenced in a study of cytomegalovirus exposure and HLA in healthy donors. Produced via immunoSEQ multiplex PCR; TCRdb's table is partial and in-frame only. The repertoire holds approximately 130,000 clones, approximately 85% seen once, with under 7.5% in the top ten. The sample taken for sequencing was PBMCs. These TCRs come from a woman in her 30s in good health and CMV-seropositive. The CDR3 runs from the conserved cysteine through the conserved F or W. D genes are given only for firm matches. Size tells how often a clone was seen (once, few, many) or the class of an expanded clone, and some rows leave it out.

v_gene: TRBV7-9
abundance: once
d_gene: -
j_gene: TRBJ1-4
CDR3nt: TGTGCCAGCGCAGCGACAGAGGGAGGGTTGAAACTGTTTTTT
CDR3aa: CASAATEGGLKLFF

v_gene: TRBV5-1
abundance: -
d_gene: -
j_gene: TRBJ1-3
CDR3nt: TGCGCCAGCAGCCTCCTCGGGACAACGCTTGGAAACACCATATATTTT
CDR3aa: CASSLLGTTLGNTIYF

v_gene: TRBV7-6
abundance: -
d_gene: TRBD2
j_gene: TRBJ2-5
CDR3nt: TGTGCCAGCAGCTTAGCAGTACAGGGACTAGCGGGAGGAGAGACCCAGTACTTC
CDR3aa: CASSLAVQGLAGGETQYF

v_gene: TRBV4-1
abundance: -
d_gene: TRBD2
j_gene: TRBJ2-7
CDR3nt: TGCGCCAGCAGTCCCGGGGTAGCGGGAGGCTCCTACGAGCAGTACTTC
CDR3aa: CASSPGVAGGSYEQYF

v_gene: TRBV28
abundance: -
d_gene: -
j_gene: TRBJ1-4
CDR3nt: TGTGCCGTACAGCGGACAACTAATGAAAAACTGTTTTTT
CDR3aa: CAVQRTTNEKLFF

v_gene: TRBV11-3
abundance: -
d_gene: TRBD1
j_gene: TRBJ2-7
CDR3nt: TGTGCCAGCAGCAGGACAGGGGAAGGAAACGAGCAGTACTTC
CDR3aa: CASSRTGEGNEQYF

v_gene: TRBV5-1
abundance: -
d_gene: -
j_gene: TRBJ1-2
CDR3nt: TGCGCCAGCAGCGAGGGGACATTTACGAACTATGGCTACACCTTC
CDR3aa: CASSEGTFTNYGYTF

v_gene: TRBV28
abundance: -
d_gene: TRBD1
j_gene: TRBJ1-6
CDR3nt: TGTGCCAGCAGTTACCCACCGGGACAGGGGAATTCACCCCTCCACTTT
CDR3aa: CASSYPPGQGNSPLHF

v_gene: TRBV4-1
abundance: -
d_gene: TRBD2
j_gene: TRBJ2-1
CDR3nt: TGCGCCAGCAGCCAAGAATCAGCGGGGGGCCCCTACAATGAGCAGTTCTTC
CDR3aa: CASSQESAGGPYNEQFF

v_gene: TRBV6-1
abundance: -
d_gene: TRBD1
j_gene: TRBJ2-5
CDR3nt: TGTGCCAGCAGTGCGAGACAGGGGGTTGTAGAGACCCAGTACTTC
CDR3aa: CASSARQGVVETQYF

v_gene: TRBV10-3
abundance: -
d_gene: -
j_gene: TRBJ1-2
CDR3nt: TGTGCCATCTCTGGGGGCAACTATGGCTACACCTTC
CDR3aa: CAISGGNYGYTF

v_gene: TRBV2
abundance: -
d_gene: -
j_gene: TRBJ1-1
CDR3nt: TGTGCCAGCAGGGTAGGGGGAAGCACTGAAGCTTTCTTT
CDR3aa: CASRVGGSTEAFF

v_gene: TRBV9
abundance: -
d_gene: -
j_gene: TRBJ2-1
CDR3nt: TGTGCCAGCAGCGTAGATCTCCCGGGGTACAATGAGCAGTTCTTC
CDR3aa: CASSVDLPGYNEQFF

v_gene: TRBV28
abundance: -
d_gene: -
j_gene: TRBJ2-1
CDR3nt: TGTGCCAGCAGCCCCTGGTCGCGGGATGAGCAGTTCTTC
CDR3aa: CASSPWSRDEQFF

v_gene: TRBV7-9
abundance: -
d_gene: -
j_gene: TRBJ2-3
CDR3nt: TGTGCCAGCAGCGTAACAGATACGCAGTATTTT
CDR3aa: CASSVTDTQYF

v_gene: TRBV5-4
abundance: -
d_gene: TRBD1
j_gene: TRBJ1-3
CDR3nt: TGTGCCAGCAGCTATCGGCAGGGGGAGTCTGGAAACACCATATATTTT
CDR3aa: CASSYRQGESGNTIYF

v_gene: TRBV6-1
abundance: -
d_gene: -
j_gene: TRBJ1-2
CDR3nt: TGTGCCAGCAGTCGGGGCAGGGGCTATGGCTACACCTTC
CDR3aa: CASSRGRGYGYTF

v_gene: TRBV5-1
abundance: -
d_gene: TRBD2
j_gene: TRBJ2-7
CDR3nt: TGCGCCAGCAGCTCACTCGGGACTAGCGGACTAGACAGAGGCTACGAGCAGTACTTC
CDR3aa: CASSSLGTSGLDRGYEQYF

v_gene: TRBV28
abundance: -
d_gene: -
j_gene: TRBJ2-7
CDR3nt: TGTGCCGCAGGAAGACAGTTACTTTCCTACGAGCAGTACTTC
CDR3aa: CAAGRQLLSYEQYF

v_gene: TRBV13
abundance: -
d_gene: TRBD1
j_gene: TRBJ2-5
CDR3nt: TGTGCCAGCAGCTTAATCACAGGGGGCGCGGAGACCCAGTACTTC
CDR3aa: CASSLITGGAETQYF

v_gene: TRBV2
abundance: -
d_gene: -
j_gene: TRBJ2-3
CDR3nt: TGTGCCAGCAGGAACGGGACTTTTCAGGATACGCAGTATTTT
CDR3aa: CASRNGTFQDTQYF

v_gene: TRBV9
abundance: -
d_gene: -
j_gene: TRBJ2-2
CDR3nt: TGTGCCAGCAGCGATCTGAACACCGGGGAGCTGTTTTTT
CDR3aa: CASSDLNTGELFF

v_gene: TRBV28
abundance: -
d_gene: -
j_gene: TRBJ1-2
CDR3nt: TGTGCCAGCAGGCAGGGCTTCTATGGCTACACCTTC
CDR3aa: CASRQGFYGYTF

v_gene: TRBV7-2
abundance: -
d_gene: -
j_gene: TRBJ2-7
CDR3nt: TGTGCCAGCAGCACGGGAAAGGGAACCTACGAGCAGTACTTC
CDR3aa: CASSTGKGTYEQYF

v_gene: TRBV28
abundance: -
d_gene: -
j_gene: TRBJ1-2
CDR3nt: TGTGCCAGCAGTTTCTCACAGAACTATGGCTACACCTTC
CDR3aa: CASSFSQNYGYTF

v_gene: TRBV29-1
abundance: -
d_gene: TRBD1
j_gene: TRBJ1-1
CDR3nt: TGCAGCGTTGTGGTGACAGGGCGGAACACTGAAGCTTTCTTT
CDR3aa: CSVVVTGRNTEAFF

v_gene: TRBV7-8
abundance: -
d_gene: TRBD1
j_gene: TRBJ2-7
CDR3nt: TGTGCCAGCAGCGCCCTGACAGGGGGACTTTCCTACGAGCAGTACTTC
CDR3aa: CASSALTGGLSYEQYF

v_gene: TRBV6-5
abundance: once
d_gene: -
j_gene: TRBJ1-2
CDR3nt: TGTGCCACTAGGTGGGCAGGGGATGGCTACACCTTC
CDR3aa: CATRWAGDGYTF

v_gene: TRBV6-1
abundance: few
d_gene: TRBD1
j_gene: TRBJ2-5
CDR3nt: TGTGCCAGCAGTGAAAACAGGGGTGGAGAGACCCAGTACTTC
CDR3aa: CASSENRGGETQYF

v_gene: TRBV6-5
abundance: -
d_gene: TRBD1
j_gene: TRBJ1-3
CDR3nt: TGTGCCAGCAGAGAAGACAGGGAATACACCATATATTTT
CDR3aa: CASREDREYTIYF

v_gene: TRBV2
abundance: -
d_gene: -
j_gene: TRBJ1-1
CDR3nt: TGTGCCAGCAGTGAAAAGACAGGCGCTTCAGAAGCTTTCTTT
CDR3aa: CASSEKTGASEAFF

v_gene: TRBV4-2
abundance: -
d_gene: -
j_gene: TRBJ1-1
CDR3nt: TGTGTCAGCAGCGTCGGCGGCGGCCTGAACACTGAAGCTTTCTTT
CDR3aa: CVSSVGGGLNTEAFF

v_gene: TRBV5-4
abundance: -
d_gene: TRBD2
j_gene: TRBJ2-7
CDR3nt: TGTGCCAGCAGCTTGGCCGGGACTAGCGGGAGTGAATTGCAGTACTTC
CDR3aa: CASSLAGTSGSELQYF

v_gene: TRBV2
abundance: once
d_gene: TRBD1
j_gene: TRBJ1-5
CDR3nt: TGTGCCAGCAAGGGGGGTAGACAGGGACGTCAGCCCCAGCATTTT
CDR3aa: CASKGGRQGRQPQHF

v_gene: TRBV9
abundance: -
d_gene: -
j_gene: TRBJ2-7
CDR3nt: TGTGCCAGCAGCGTAGACACAGCCTACGAGCAGTACTTC
CDR3aa: CASSVDTAYEQYF

v_gene: TRBV23-1
abundance: -
d_gene: -
j_gene: TRBJ1-2
CDR3nt: TGCGCCAGCAGTCAGGAGGGGCAAGTCTATGGCTACACCTTC
CDR3aa: CASSQEGQVYGYTF

v_gene: TRBV30
abundance: few
d_gene: TRBD2
j_gene: TRBJ2-5
CDR3nt: TGTGCCTGGACCAGGGCGGGAGGTGTAGGAGAGACCCAGTACTTC
CDR3aa: CAWTRAGGVGETQYF

v_gene: TRBV30
abundance: -
d_gene: TRBD2
j_gene: TRBJ2-1
CDR3nt: TGTGCCTGGACTCGGCGGGGGGCGGATGAGCAGTTCTTC
CDR3aa: CAWTRRGADEQFF

v_gene: TRBV10-3
abundance: -
d_gene: -
j_gene: TRBJ1-5
CDR3nt: TGTGCCATCAGCGAACAGGACCAGCCCCAGCATTTT
CDR3aa: CAISEQDQPQHF

v_gene: TRBV30
abundance: -
d_gene: TRBD2
j_gene: TRBJ2-2
CDR3nt: TGTGCCTGGGGGCCCGGGACTAGCGGGAGCACCGGGGAGCTGTTTTTT
CDR3aa: CAWGPGTSGSTGELFF

v_gene: TRBV5-5
abundance: once
d_gene: -
j_gene: TRBJ1-5
CDR3nt: TGTGCCAGCAGCTTGGTGGCGGCTCAGCCCCAGCATTTT
CDR3aa: CASSLVAAQPQHF

v_gene: TRBV27
abundance: -
d_gene: -
j_gene: TRBJ1-2
CDR3nt: TGTGCCAGCACTCCCCTGGGCAGGACTTCTAACTATGGCTACACCTTC
CDR3aa: CASTPLGRTSNYGYTF

v_gene: TRBV29-1
abundance: -
d_gene: -
j_gene: TRBJ2-3
CDR3nt: TGCAGCGTCCAGGACCCTTGGGCCAGGGCAACAGATACGCAGTATTTT
CDR3aa: CSVQDPWARATDTQYF

v_gene: TRBV30
abundance: -
d_gene: -
j_gene: TRBJ2-3
CDR3nt: TGTGCCTACAGTAGCGGACGATCTAGCACAGATACGCAGTATTTT
CDR3aa: CAYSSGRSSTDTQYF

v_gene: TRBV10-1
abundance: few
d_gene: -
j_gene: TRBJ2-1
CDR3nt: TGCGCCAGCAGTGACGGCGGGCTCTGGCGGAATAACAATGAGCAGTTCTTC
CDR3aa: CASSDGGLWRNNNEQFF

v_gene: TRBV7-9
abundance: few
d_gene: -
j_gene: TRBJ2-5
CDR3nt: TGTGCCAGCAGCTTAGTAGCGGACCAAGAGACCCAGTACTTC
CDR3aa: CASSLVADQETQYF

v_gene: TRBV28
abundance: -
d_gene: -
j_gene: TRBJ2-5
CDR3nt: TGTGCCAGCAGTTTAGGCGACAGAGAGACCCAGTACTTC
CDR3aa: CASSLGDRETQYF

v_gene: TRBV5-1
abundance: -
d_gene: -
j_gene: TRBJ1-1
CDR3nt: TGCGCCAGCAGCTACGCTGGGGGGACTGAAGCTTTCTTT
CDR3aa: CASSYAGGTEAFF

v_gene: TRBV7-2
abundance: -
d_gene: -
j_gene: TRBJ2-1
CDR3nt: TGTGCCAGCAGCTTAACTGGGGCAAGCTCCTACAATGAGCAGTTCTTC
CDR3aa: CASSLTGASSYNEQFF

v_gene: TRBV5-1
abundance: once
d_gene: -
j_gene: TRBJ2-1
CDR3nt: TGCGCCAGCAGCTTGGGGACTGCCAATGAGCAGTTCTTC
CDR3aa: CASSLGTANEQFF